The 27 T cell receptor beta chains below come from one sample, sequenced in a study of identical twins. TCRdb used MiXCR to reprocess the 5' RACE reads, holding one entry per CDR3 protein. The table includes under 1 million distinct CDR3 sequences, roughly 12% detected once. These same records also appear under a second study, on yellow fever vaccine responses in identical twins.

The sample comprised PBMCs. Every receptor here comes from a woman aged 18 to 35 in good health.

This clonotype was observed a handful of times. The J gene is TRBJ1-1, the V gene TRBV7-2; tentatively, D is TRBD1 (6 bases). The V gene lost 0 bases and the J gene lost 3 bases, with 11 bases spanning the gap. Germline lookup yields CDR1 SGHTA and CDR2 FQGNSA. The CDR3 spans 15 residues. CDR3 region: CASSLAGGVDTEAFF. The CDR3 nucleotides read TGTGCCAGCAGCTTAGCAGGGGGGGTCGACACTGAAGCTTTCTTT.

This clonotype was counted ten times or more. Here the CDR3 DNA reads TGTGCCAGCAGCTTGGTGGGTCAGGCCCCAGACTATGGCTACACCTTC. Translation: CASSLVGQAPDYGYTF. The J gene is TRBJ1-2, the V gene TRBV5-5, with D uncertain. Germline V lookup: CDR1 SGHKS, CDR2 YYEKEE (reference sequence). The CDR3 consists of 16 residues. Deletions cut 0 bases from V and 3 bases from J, with 15 bases between.

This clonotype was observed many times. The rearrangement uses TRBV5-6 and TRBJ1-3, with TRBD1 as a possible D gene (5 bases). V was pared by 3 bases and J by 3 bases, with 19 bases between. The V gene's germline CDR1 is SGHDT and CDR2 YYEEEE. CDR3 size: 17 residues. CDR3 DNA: TGTGCCAGCAGCTCCGAAATGGGACTGAACCTTGGAAACACCATATATTTT. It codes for CASSSEMGLNLGNTIYF.

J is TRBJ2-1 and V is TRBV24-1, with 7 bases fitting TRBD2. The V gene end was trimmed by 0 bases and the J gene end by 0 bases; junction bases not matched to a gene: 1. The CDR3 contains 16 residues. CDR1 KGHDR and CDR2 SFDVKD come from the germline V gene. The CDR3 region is CATSDLSGNSYNEQFF. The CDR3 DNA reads TGTGCCACCAGTGATTTGAGCGGGAACTCCTACAATGAGCAGTTCTTC.

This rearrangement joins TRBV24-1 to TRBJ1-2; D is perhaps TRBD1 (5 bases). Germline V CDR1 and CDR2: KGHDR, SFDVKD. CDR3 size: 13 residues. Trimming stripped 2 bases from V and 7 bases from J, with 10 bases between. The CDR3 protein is CATSDSHRGGYTF. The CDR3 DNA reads TGTGCCACCAGTGATTCGCATAGGGGTGGCTACACCTTC.

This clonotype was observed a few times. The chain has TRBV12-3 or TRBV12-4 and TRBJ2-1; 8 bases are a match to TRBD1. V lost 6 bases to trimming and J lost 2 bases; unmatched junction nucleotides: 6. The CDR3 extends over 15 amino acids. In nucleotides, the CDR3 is TGTGCCAGCAGGTCGGACAGGGTCGCCTACAATGAGCAGTTCTTC. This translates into CASRSDRVAYNEQFF.

CDR3 amino acids: CASSYRVSTDTQYF. CDR3 bases: TGTGCCAGCAGTTACAGGGTCAGCACAGATACGCAGTATTTT. The rearrangement links TRBV6-5 to TRBJ2-3; D is unresolved. Germline-derived CDR1 and CDR2 are MNHEY and SVGAGI. This CDR3 is 14 amino acids long. V was trimmed by 2 bases and J by 0 bases, leaving 6 bases between them.

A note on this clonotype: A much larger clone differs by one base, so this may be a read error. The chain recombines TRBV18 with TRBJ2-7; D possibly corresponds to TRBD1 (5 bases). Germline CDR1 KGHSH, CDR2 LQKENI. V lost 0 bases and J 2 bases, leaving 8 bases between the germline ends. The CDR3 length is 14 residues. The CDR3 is CASSPPAGTYEQYF. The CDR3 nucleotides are TGTGCCAGCTCACCACCGGCAGGGACCTACGAGCAGTACTTC. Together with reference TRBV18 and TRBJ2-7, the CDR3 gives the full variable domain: NAGVMQNPRHLVRRRGQEARLRCSPMKGHSHVYWYRQLPEEGLKFMVYLQKENIIDESGMPKERFSAEFPKEGPSILRIQQVVRGDSAAYFCASSPPAGTYEQYFGPGTRLTVT.

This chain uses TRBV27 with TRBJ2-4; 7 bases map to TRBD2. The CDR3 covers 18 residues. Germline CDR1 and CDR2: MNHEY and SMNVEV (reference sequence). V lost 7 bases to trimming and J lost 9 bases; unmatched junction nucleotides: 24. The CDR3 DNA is TGTGCCAGCATTCCTAGGGAGGGGAGTCGTGAAATAACTCTCATTCAGTACTTC. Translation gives CASIPREGSREITLIQYF.

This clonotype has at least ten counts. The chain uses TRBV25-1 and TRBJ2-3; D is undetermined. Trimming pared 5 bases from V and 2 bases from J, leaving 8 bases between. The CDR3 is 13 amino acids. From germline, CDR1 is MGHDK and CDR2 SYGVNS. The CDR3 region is CASSQGNTDTQYF. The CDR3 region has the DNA TGTGCCAGCAGTCAAGGGAACACAGATACGCAGTATTTT.

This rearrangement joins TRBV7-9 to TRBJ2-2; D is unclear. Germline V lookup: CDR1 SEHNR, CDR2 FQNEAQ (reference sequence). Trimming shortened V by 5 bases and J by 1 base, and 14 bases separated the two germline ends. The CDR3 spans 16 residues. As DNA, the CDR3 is TGTGCCAGCAGCCCTAGTGATGTAATGAACACCGGGGAGCTGTTTTTT. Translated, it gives CASSPSDVMNTGELFF.

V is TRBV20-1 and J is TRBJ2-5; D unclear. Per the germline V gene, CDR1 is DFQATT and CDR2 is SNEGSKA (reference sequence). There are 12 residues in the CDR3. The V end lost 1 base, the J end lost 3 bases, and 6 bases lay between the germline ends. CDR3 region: CSARGSKETQYF. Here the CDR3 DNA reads TGCAGTGCTAGAGGCAGTAAAGAGACCCAGTACTTC.

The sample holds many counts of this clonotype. The CDR3 nucleotides are TGCGCCAGCAGTCCCAGGGAAGTCACTGAAGCTTTCTTT. Residues: CASSPREVTEAFF. The J gene is TRBJ1-1, the V gene TRBV10-2; D may be TRBD1 (5 bases). CDR1 WSHSY and CDR2 SAAADI come from the germline V gene. V lost 5 bases and J 4 bases, leaving 11 bases between the germline ends. This CDR3 is built from 13 residues.

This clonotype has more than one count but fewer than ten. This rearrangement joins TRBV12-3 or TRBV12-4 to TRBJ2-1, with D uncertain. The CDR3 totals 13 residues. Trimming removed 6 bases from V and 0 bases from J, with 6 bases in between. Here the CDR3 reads CASRAPSYNEQFF. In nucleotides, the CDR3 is TGTGCCAGCAGAGCGCCCTCCTACAATGAGCAGTTCTTC.

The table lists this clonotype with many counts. The CDR3 reads CAIEDREGNTIYF. The CDR3 bases are TGTGCCATCGAGGACAGGGAAGGAAACACCATATATTTT. V and J are TRBV10-3 and TRBJ1-3; TRBD1 aligns across 8 bases. Germline-derived CDR1 and CDR2 are ENHRY and SYGVKD. CDR3 length: 13 amino acids. J lost 4 bases, V lost 8 bases, and 4 bases had no gene match.

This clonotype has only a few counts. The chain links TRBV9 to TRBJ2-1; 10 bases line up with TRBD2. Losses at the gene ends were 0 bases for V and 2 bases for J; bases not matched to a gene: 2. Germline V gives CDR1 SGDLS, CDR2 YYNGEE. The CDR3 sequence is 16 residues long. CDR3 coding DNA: TGTGCCAGCAGCGTAGGGCTAGCGGGAGCCTACAATGAGCAGTTCTTC. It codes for CASSVGLAGAYNEQFF.

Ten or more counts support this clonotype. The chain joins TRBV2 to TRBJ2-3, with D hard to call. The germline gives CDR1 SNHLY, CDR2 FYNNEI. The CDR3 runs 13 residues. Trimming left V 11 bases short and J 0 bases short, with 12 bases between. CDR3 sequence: CARRRRSTDTQYF. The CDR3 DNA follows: TGTGCCCGTCGTCGGCGGAGCACAGATACGCAGTATTTT.

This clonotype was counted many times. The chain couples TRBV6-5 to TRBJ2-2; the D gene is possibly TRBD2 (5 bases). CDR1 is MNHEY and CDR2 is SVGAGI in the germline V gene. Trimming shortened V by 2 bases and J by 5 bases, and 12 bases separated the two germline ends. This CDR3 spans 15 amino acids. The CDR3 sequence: CASSYRLGGTGELFF. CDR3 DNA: TGTGCCAGCAGTTACCGTCTAGGAGGAACCGGGGAGCTGTTTTTT.

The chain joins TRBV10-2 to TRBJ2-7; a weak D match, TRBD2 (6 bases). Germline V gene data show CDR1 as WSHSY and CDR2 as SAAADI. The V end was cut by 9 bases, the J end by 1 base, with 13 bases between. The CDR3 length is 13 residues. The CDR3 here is CASKFGGSYEQYF. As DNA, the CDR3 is TGCGCCAGTAAGTTCGGGGGTTCCTACGAGCAGTACTTC.

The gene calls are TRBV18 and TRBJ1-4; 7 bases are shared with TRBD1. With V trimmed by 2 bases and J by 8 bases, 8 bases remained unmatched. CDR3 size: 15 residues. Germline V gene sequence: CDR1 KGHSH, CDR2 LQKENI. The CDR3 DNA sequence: TGTGCCAGCTCACCAATACAGGGGATAGAGGAAAAACTGTTTTTT. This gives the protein CASSPIQGIEEKLFF.

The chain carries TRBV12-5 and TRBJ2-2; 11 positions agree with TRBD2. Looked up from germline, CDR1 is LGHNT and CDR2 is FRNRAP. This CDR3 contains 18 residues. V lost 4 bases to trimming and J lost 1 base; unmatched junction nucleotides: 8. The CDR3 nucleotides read TGTGCTAGTGGTTCCCCCCTAGCGGGGGGCCGGAACACCGGGGAGCTGTTTTTT. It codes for CASGSPLAGGRNTGELFF.

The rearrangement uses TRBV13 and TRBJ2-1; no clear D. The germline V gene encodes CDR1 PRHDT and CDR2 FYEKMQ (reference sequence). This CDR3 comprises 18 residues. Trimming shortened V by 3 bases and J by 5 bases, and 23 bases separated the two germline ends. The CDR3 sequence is CASSFWPNSRKTDNEQFF. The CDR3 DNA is TGTGCCAGCAGCTTTTGGCCAAATAGCCGAAAAACGGACAATGAGCAGTTCTTC.

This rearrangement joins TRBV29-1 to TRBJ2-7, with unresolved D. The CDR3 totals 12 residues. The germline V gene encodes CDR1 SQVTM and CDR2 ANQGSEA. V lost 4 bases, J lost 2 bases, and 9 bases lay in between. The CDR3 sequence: CSVVARAYEQYF. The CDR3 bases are TGCAGCGTTGTGGCCAGAGCCTACGAGCAGTACTTC.

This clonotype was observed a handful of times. The CDR3 DNA reads as TGTGCCAGCGGCTCCGGGACAGGCTCTAGTAATGAGCAGTTCTTC. Its protein is CASGSGTGSSNEQFF. This sequence joins TRBV12-3 or TRBV12-4 and TRBJ2-1; TRBD1 agrees at 8 bases. V gave up 8 bases and J gave up 7 bases; unmatched junction bases: 13. The CDR3 contains 15 residues.

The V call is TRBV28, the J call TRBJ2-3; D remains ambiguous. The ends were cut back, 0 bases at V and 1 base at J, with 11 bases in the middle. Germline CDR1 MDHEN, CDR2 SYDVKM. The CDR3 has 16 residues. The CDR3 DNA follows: TGTGCCAGCAGTTTATGGGGCACGACGGGCACAGATACGCAGTATTTT. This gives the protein CASSLWGTTGTDTQYF.

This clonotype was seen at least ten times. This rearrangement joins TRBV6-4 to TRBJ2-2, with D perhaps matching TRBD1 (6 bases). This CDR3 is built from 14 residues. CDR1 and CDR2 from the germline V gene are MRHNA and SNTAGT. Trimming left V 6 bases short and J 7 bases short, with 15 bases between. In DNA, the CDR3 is TGTGCCAGCAGAGGACAGTCCACCTACGGGGAGCTGTTTTTT. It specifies CASRGQSTYGELFF.

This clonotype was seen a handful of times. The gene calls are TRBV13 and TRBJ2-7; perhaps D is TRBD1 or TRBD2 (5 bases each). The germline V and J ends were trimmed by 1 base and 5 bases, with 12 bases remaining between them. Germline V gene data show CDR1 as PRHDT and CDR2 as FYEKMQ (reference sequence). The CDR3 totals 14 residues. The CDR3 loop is CASSLVYGAHEQYF. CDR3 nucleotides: TGTGCCAGCAGCTTAGTATACGGGGCCCACGAGCAGTACTTC.